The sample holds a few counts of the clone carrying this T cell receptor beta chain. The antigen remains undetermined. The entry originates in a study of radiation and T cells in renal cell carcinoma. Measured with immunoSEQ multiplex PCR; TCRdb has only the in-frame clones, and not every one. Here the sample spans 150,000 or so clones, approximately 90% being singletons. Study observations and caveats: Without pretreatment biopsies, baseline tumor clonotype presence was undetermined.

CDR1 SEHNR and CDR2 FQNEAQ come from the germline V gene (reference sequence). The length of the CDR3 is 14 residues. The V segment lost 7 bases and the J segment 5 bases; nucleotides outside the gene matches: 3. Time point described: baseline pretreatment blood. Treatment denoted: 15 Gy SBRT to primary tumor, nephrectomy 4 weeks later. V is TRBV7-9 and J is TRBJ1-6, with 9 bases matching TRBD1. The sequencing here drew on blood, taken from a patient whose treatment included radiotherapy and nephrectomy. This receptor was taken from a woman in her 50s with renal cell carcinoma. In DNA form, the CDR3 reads TGTGCCAGCACAGGACAGGGGAATAATTCACCCCTCCACTTT. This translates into CASTGQGNNSPLHF.